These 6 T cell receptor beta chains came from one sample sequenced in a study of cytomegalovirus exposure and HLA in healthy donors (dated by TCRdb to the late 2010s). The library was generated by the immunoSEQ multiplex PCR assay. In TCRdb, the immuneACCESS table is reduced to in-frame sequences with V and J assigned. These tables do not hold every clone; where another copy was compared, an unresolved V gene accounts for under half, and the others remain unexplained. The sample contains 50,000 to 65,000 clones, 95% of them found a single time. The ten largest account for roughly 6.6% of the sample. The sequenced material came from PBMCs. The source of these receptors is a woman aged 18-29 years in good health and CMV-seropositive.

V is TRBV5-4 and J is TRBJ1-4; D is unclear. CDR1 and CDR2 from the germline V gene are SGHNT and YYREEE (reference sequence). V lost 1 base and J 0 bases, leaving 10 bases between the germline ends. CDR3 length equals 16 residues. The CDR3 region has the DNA TGTGCCAGCAGCTTGTATGGCAGCGCAACTAATGAAAAACTGTTTTTT. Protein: CASSLYGSATNEKLFF.

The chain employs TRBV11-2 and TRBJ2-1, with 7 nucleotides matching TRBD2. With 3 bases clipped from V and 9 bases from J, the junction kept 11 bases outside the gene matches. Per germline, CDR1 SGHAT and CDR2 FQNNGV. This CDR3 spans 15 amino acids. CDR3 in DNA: TGTGCCAGCAGCTTTGGATTGGGAGGGGTTAGTGAGCAGTTCTTC. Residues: CASSFGLGGVSEQFF.

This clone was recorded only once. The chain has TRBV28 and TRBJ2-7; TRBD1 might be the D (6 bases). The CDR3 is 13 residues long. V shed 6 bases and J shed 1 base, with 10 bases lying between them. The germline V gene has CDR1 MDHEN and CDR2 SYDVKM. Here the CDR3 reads CASSNQGSYEQYF. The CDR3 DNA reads TGTGCCAGCAGCAACCAGGGGTCCTACGAGCAGTACTTC.

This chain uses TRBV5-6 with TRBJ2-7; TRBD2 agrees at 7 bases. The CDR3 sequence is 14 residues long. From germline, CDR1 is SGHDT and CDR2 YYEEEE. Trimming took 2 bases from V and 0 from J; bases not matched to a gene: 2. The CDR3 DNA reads TGTGCCAGCAGCTTCGGGACTAACTCCTACGAGCAGTACTTC. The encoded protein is CASSFGTNSYEQYF.

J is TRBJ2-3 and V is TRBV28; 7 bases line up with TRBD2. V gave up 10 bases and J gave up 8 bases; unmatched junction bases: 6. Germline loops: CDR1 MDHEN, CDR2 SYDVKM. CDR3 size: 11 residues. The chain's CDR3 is CATLGGVTQYF. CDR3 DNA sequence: TGTGCCACCTTGGGAGGGGTTACGCAGTATTTT. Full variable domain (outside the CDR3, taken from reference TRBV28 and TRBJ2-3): DVKVTQSSRYLVKRTGEKVFLECVQDMDHENMFWYRQDPGLGLRLIYFSYDVKMKEKGDIPEGYSVSREKKERFSLILESASTNQTSMYLCATLGGVTQYFGPGTRLTVL.

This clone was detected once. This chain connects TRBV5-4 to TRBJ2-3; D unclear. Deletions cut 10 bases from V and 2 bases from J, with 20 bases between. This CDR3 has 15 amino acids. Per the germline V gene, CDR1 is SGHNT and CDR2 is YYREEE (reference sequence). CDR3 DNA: TGTGCCGTACACTCCTGGGCAGAAGTCACAGATACGCAGTATTTT. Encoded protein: CAVHSWAEVTDTQYF.